A single sample gave rise to the 8 T cell receptor beta chains below, sequenced in a study of blood T cell repertoires in COVID-19. Data came from immunoSEQ multiplex PCR; TCRdb stores just in-frame clones and leaves some out. The table shows about 150,000 clones, with just under 85% occurring only once. Sequences were obtained from peripheral blood. The receptors come from a woman over 75 with COVID-19, enrolled during active disease.

The rearrangement uses TRBV7-2 and TRBJ1-2, with a possible D match to TRBD1 (5 bases). The CDR3 loop spans 14 amino acids. The V gene's germline CDR1 is SGHTA and CDR2 FQGNSA. Trimming cost V 4 bases and J 4 bases, with 13 bases left between them. CDR3 DNA: TGTGCCAGCAGCTCTACAACAGGATCCTATGGCTACACCTTC. Translated: CASSSTTGSYGYTF.

The sample holds a few counts of this clone. The genes are TRBV21-1 and TRBJ2-7; the table gives TRBD2 as D, unverified against the DNA. TRBV21-1 is a pseudogene. CDR3 length: 11 residues. CDR3 sequence (DNA): TGTGCCGTGGAGAAGTACTACGAGCAGTACTTC. This encodes CAVEKYYEQYF.

V is TRBV19 and J is TRBJ2-1; 10 bases agree with TRBD2. The CDR3 consists of 15 residues. V lost 1 base and J lost 6; bases outside the gene matches: 3. Germline CDR1 reads LNHDA; CDR2 reads SQIVND (reference sequence). Here the CDR3 reads CASSIATSGLNEQFF. The CDR3 coding sequence is TGTGCCAGTAGTATAGCGACTAGCGGGCTCAATGAGCAGTTCTTC.

The chain links TRBV10-3 to TRBJ1-5; D unresolved. Germline CDR1 and CDR2: ENHRY and SYGVKD. The CDR3 totals 14 residues. Trimming took 3 bases from V and 0 from J, leaving 6 bases between them. DNA for the CDR3: TGTGCCATCAGTGAATACAATAGCAATCAGCCCCAGCATTTT. Translated, it gives CAISEYNSNQPQHF.

V gene TRBV7-9 combines with J gene TRBJ2-3; D gene uncertain. The CDR3 has 14 residues. CDR1 and CDR2 from the germline V gene are SEHNR and FQNEAQ (reference sequence). V lost 4 bases to trimming and J lost 2 bases, with 10 bases between them. The CDR3 spells CASSSSATTDTQYF. CDR3 nucleotides: TGTGCCAGCAGCTCCTCCGCTACCACAGATACGCAGTATTTT.

This rearrangement joins TRBV3-1 (or the pseudogene TRBV3-2) to TRBJ2-3; 8 bases map to TRBD2. The CDR3 runs to 16 residues. J gave up 6 bases and V 0 bases, and 8 bases lay outside the gene matches. The germline V gene has CDR1 LGHDT and CDR2 YNNKEL (reference sequence). This chain's CDR3 is CASSQDGRGGADTQYF. The CDR3 nucleotides read TGTGCCAGCAGCCAAGACGGTCGGGGGGGCGCTGATACGCAGTATTTT.

V gene TRBV28 combines with J gene TRBJ1-1; D is unclear. Trimming pared 4 bases from V and 3 bases from J, leaving 3 bases between. Germline V gene data show CDR1 as MDHEN and CDR2 as SYDVKM. The CDR3 extends over 11 amino acids. The CDR3 reads CASSSYTEAFF. The CDR3 nucleotides are TGTGCCAGCAGTTCTTACACTGAAGCTTTCTTT.

V gene TRBV12-3 or TRBV12-4 combines with J gene TRBJ1-1; no firm D call. The CDR3 extends over 12 amino acids. Trimming cost V 3 bases and J 8 bases, with 10 bases left between them. CDR3 nucleotide sequence: TGTGCCAGCAGTTTCCTTGGACTCGAAGCTTTCTTT. Amino acids: CASSFLGLEAFF.